These 22 T cell receptor beta chains were all obtained from the same sample, sequenced in a study of beta chain features in type 1 diabetes. Their antigens remain unidentified. Findings and limits, study-wide: There was a moderate but significant shortening of TCRB CDR3s in all four CD4+ subsets of Type 1 diabetes patients.

The study reverse transcribed the entire isolated RNA, so it sequenced expressed TCRB transcripts. The repertoire was sequenced with immunoSEQ multiplex PCR; TCRdb's copy has only in-frame clones and lacks some. The sample contains roughly 250,000 clones, roughly 22% of which appear only once. Sequencing used naive CD4+ T cells from blood. These receptors were obtained from a woman aged 40 to 50 with type 1 diabetes.

This clone was seen only a few times. The chain carries TRBV19 and TRBJ2-5; 7 nucleotides align to TRBD2. Per germline, CDR1 LNHDA and CDR2 SQIVND (reference sequence). V lost 5 bases, J lost 5 bases, and 11 bases stayed unmatched. CDR3 length: 15 amino acids. The CDR3 coding sequence is TGTGCCAGTAGTTTAACGACGGGGGGACCTGAGACCCAGTACTTC. Amino acids: CASSLTTGGPETQYF.

The chain is built from TRBV5-1 and TRBJ2-1; 7 positions agree with TRBD1. Germline V gene lookup returns CDR1 SGHRS and CDR2 YFSETQ. Trimming took 5 bases from V and 0 from J; bases not matched to a gene: 8. The CDR3 is made up of 16 amino acids. The CDR3 spells CASRLPYRGSYNEQFF. CDR3 in DNA: TGCGCCAGCAGGTTGCCTTACAGGGGCTCCTACAATGAGCAGTTCTTC.

This clone was seen only a few times. The J gene is TRBJ1-1, the V gene TRBV9; a weak D match, TRBD1 (5 bases). The CDR3 loop spans 15 amino acids. Trimming removed 2 bases from V and 0 bases from J, with 11 bases in between. Germline assignment: CDR1 SGDLS and CDR2 YYNGEE. The CDR3: CASSVGWGMNTEAFF. CDR3 DNA: TGTGCCAGCAGCGTGGGGTGGGGCATGAACACTGAAGCTTTCTTT.

Turning to this clone: At one end, the junction sequence differs from germline, possibly due to a read error. The rearrangement uses TRBV20-1 and TRBJ1-2, with D possibly being TRBD1 (5 bases). The V gene's germline CDR1 is DFQATT and CDR2 SNEGSKA (reference sequence). The CDR3 contains 11 residues. The CDR3 loop is CSVREQDGYTF. CDR3 bases: TGCAGTGTTAGAGAACAGGATGGCTACACCTTC.

This clone was picked up a small number of times. This chain joins TRBV13 and TRBJ1-3, with TRBD1 as a possible D gene (5 bases). Trimming cost V 5 bases and J 2 bases, with 10 bases left between them. The CDR3 length is 14 residues. The germline CDR1 and CDR2 sequences are PRHDT and FYEKMQ (reference sequence). The CDR3 sequence: CASSAGGPGNTIYF. The CDR3, as DNA: TGTGCCAGCAGCGCCGGGGGACCTGGAAACACCATATATTTT.

The genes are TRBV20-1 and TRBJ1-1; tentatively, D is TRBD1 (6 bases). The CDR3 runs 10 residues. Per the germline V gene, CDR1 is DFQATT and CDR2 is SNEGSKA (reference sequence). V was trimmed by 5 bases and J by 7 bases, leaving 8 bases between them. The CDR3 loop reads CSALQGEAFF. For the CDR3, the DNA is TGCAGTGCTCTACAGGGTGAAGCTTTCTTT.

This clone was seen a few times. V gene TRBV4-3 combines with J gene TRBJ1-1; 9 bases are a match to TRBD1. The CDR3 is 14 residues long. With 6 bases clipped from V and 5 bases from J, the junction kept 7 bases outside the gene matches. The germline gives CDR1 LGHNA, CDR2 YSLEER. CDR3 residues: CASRIQGARTEAFF. CDR3 in DNA: TGCGCCAGCAGAATACAGGGGGCGAGAACTGAAGCTTTCTTT.

The CDR3 reads CASSPSQETQYF. The CDR3 DNA sequence: TGTGCCAGCAGCCCCTCCCAAGAGACCCAGTACTTC. V gene TRBV25-1 combines with J gene TRBJ2-5; no definite D call. Germline V lookup: CDR1 MGHDK, CDR2 SYGVNS. Trimming took 6 bases from V and 1 from J, leaving 6 bases between them. The CDR3 length is 12 residues.

This clone was detected a few times. The chain joins TRBV4-3 to TRBJ2-3; 14 positions match TRBD2. In germline, CDR1 is LGHNA, CDR2 YSLEER. The junction had 9 bases not matched to a gene; V was cut back by 0 bases and J by 1 base. The length of the CDR3 is 20 residues. The CDR3, as DNA: TGCGCCAGCAGCCAAGATGTGGGGGGACTAGCGGGAGTTGGCACAGATACGCAGTATTTT. Its protein product is CASSQDVGGLAGVGTDTQYF.

This chain joins TRBV9 and TRBJ2-1, with D possibly matching TRBD2 (6 bases). The CDR3 is 15 residues long. The V gene's germline CDR1 is SGDLS and CDR2 YYNGEE. The germline V and J ends were trimmed by 5 bases and 3 bases, with 15 bases remaining between them. DNA of the CDR3: TGTGCCAGCAGTAGATTAGCGGCGGTCTACAATGAGCAGTTCTTC. This sequence encodes CASSRLAAVYNEQFF.

This clone showed up just a few times. The chain recombines TRBV5-6 with TRBJ2-3; 7 nucleotides line up with TRBD2. Germline CDR1 and CDR2: SGHDT and YYEEEE. This CDR3 region has 15 residues. V lost 4 bases and J lost 0; bases outside the gene matches: 5. In DNA form, the CDR3 reads TGTGCCAGCAGCCTAAAGCGGGGAAGCACAGATACGCAGTATTTT. It specifies CASSLKRGSTDTQYF.

This clone was counted a few times. Other DNA sequences in the sample encode the same CDR3. The chain links TRBV9 to TRBJ1-2; D ambiguous. Germline values: CDR1 SGDLS, CDR2 YYNGEE. This CDR3 contains 13 residues. The V and J ends lost 0 bases and 1 base respectively, with 4 bases between them. Here the CDR3 reads CASSVVSNYGYTF. The CDR3 DNA reads TGTGCCAGCAGCGTAGTCAGTAACTATGGCTACACCTTC.

This clone was seen a handful of times. V and J are TRBV29-1 and TRBJ2-1; D is possibly TRBD1 (6 bases). V lost 5 bases and J 0 bases, leaving 23 bases between the germline ends. The CDR3 is made up of 18 amino acids. CDR1 and CDR2 from the germline V gene are SQVTM and ANQGSEA. The chain's CDR3 is CSVSTDRLSLSSYNEQFF. The CDR3 DNA reads TGCAGCGTTTCGACCGACAGGCTTTCCCTCAGCTCCTACAATGAGCAGTTCTTC.

This clone was seen a handful of times. The chain combines TRBV5-1 with TRBJ1-4; 7 bases match TRBD1. Losses at the gene ends were 1 base for V and 2 bases for J; bases not matched to a gene: 2. This CDR3 region has 15 residues. Looked up from germline, CDR1 is SGHRS and CDR2 is YFSETQ. The CDR3 region has the DNA TGCGCCAGCAGCTTGCTGGGACAGACTAATGAAAAACTGTTTTTT. Translating gives CASSLLGQTNEKLFF.

This clone was detected only a few times. The gene calls are TRBV9 and TRBJ2-1; no clear D gene. Germline V gene data show CDR1 as SGDLS and CDR2 as YYNGEE. V lost 1 base and J lost 8, with 4 bases in between. The CDR3 length is 11 residues. The CDR3 DNA follows: TGTGCCAGCAGCGTATCCGATGAGCAGTTCTTC. Translation gives CASSVSDEQFF.

This chain uses TRBV15 with TRBJ1-2; a possible D gene is TRBD1 (6 bases). CDR1 and CDR2 from the germline V gene are LNHNV and YYDKDF (reference sequence). The CDR3 extends over 12 amino acids. V lost 1 base and J lost 8, with 8 bases in between. CDR3 coding DNA: TGTGCCACCAGCAGAGTCCAGGGGGGCTACACCTTC. It specifies CATSRVQGGYTF.

This clone has more than one count but fewer than ten. This sequence joins TRBV9 and TRBJ2-7; a possible D gene is TRBD1 (6 bases). The ends were cut back, 2 bases at V and 3 bases at J, with 12 bases in the middle. The CDR3 covers 14 residues. Germline CDR1 is SGDLS and CDR2 is YYNGEE. The CDR3 loop is CASSVTGTSYEQYF. CDR3 DNA: TGTGCCAGCAGCGTCACCGGGACAAGCTACGAGCAGTACTTC.

Only a few counts were recorded for this clone. The V gene is TRBV4-1, the J gene TRBJ2-7; D is possibly TRBD2 (5 bases). This CDR3 comprises 15 residues. Germline loops: CDR1 MGHRA, CDR2 YSYEKL. V was pared by 0 bases and J by 3 bases, with 12 bases between. As DNA, the CDR3 is TGCGCCAGCAGCCAAGAGGAAGCGGTCGGCTACGAGCAGTACTTC. Amino acid sequence: CASSQEEAVGYEQYF.

The chain carries TRBV11-1 and TRBJ2-1; TRBD2 agrees at 8 bases. This CDR3 has 15 residues. Unmatched junction bases numbered 8, after V lost 5 bases and J lost 5 bases. Looked up from germline, CDR1 is SGHAT and CDR2 is FQDESV (reference sequence). The CDR3 coding sequence is TGTGCCAGCAGCCAAAGCGGGAGCCCCGACAATGAGCAGTTCTTC. This sequence encodes CASSQSGSPDNEQFF.

The rearrangement links TRBV4-3 to TRBJ2-5; 9 bases match TRBD1. The germline CDR1 and CDR2 sequences are LGHNA and YSLEER. V shed 0 bases and J 5 bases; nucleotides not matched to a gene: 7. The CDR3 covers 16 residues. The CDR3 nucleotides read TGCGCCAGCAGCCAAGACCCCACAGGGGGCTGGGAGACCCAGTACTTC. The encoded protein is CASSQDPTGGWETQYF.

This clone was observed a few times. The chain joins TRBV25-1 to TRBJ2-3; TRBD1 aligns across 8 bases. This CDR3 has 16 amino acids. V was pared by 5 bases and J by 0 bases, with 7 bases of the junction left unmatched. The germline V gene encodes CDR1 MGHDK and CDR2 SYGVNS. The CDR3 is CASSSLRGLSTDTQYF. In DNA form, the CDR3 reads TGTGCCAGCAGTTCGCTCAGGGGGCTGAGCACAGATACGCAGTATTTT.

The J gene is TRBJ2-5, the V gene TRBV25-1; tentative D call: TRBD1 (6 bases). Germline lookup yields CDR1 MGHDK and CDR2 SYGVNS. V was trimmed by 2 bases and J by 4 bases, leaving 11 bases between them. The CDR3 has 14 residues. The CDR3 spells CASSEGQGPETQYF. CDR3 in DNA: TGTGCCAGCAGTGAAGGCCAGGGGCCAGAGACCCAGTACTTC.